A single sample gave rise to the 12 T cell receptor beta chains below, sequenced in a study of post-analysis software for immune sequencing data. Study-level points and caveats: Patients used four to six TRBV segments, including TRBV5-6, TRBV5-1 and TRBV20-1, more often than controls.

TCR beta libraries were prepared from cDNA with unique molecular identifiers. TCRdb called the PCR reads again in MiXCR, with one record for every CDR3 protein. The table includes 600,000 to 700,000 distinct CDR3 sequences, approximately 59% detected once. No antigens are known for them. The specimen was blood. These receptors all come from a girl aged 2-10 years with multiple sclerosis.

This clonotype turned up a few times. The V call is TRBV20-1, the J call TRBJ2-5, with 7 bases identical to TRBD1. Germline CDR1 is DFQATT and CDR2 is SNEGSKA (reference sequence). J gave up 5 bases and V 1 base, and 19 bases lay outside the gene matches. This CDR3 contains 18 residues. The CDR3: CSARVKLRDSQNLETQYF. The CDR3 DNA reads TGCAGTGCTAGAGTCAAGCTCCGGGACAGCCAAAATCTGGAGACCCAGTACTTC.

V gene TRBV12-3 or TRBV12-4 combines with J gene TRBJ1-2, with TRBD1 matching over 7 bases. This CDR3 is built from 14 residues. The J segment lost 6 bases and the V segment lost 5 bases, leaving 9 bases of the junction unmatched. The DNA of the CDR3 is TGTGCCAGCAGTCCGAGACAGGGTCTGGATGGCTACACCTTC. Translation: CASSPRQGLDGYTF.

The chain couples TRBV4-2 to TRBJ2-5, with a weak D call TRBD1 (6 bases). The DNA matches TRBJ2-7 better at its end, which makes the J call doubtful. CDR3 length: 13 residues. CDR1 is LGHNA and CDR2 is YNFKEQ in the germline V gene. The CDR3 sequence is CASSEKQGSEQYF. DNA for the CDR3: TGTGCCAGCAGCGAAAAACAGGGAAGCGAGCAGTACTTC.

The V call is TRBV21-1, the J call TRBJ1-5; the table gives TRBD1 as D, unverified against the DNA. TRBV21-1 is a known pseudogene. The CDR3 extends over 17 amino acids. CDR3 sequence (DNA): TGTGCCAGCAGCAAAGTCAACAGGGGAAGGAGCAATCAGCCCCAGCATTTT. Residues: CASSKVNRGRSNQPQHF.

In nucleotides, the CDR3 is TGCGCCAGCAGCTCTGGGACTAGCGGCGGGAACGAGCAGTACTTC. Translated: CASSSGTSGGNEQYF. The chain combines TRBV5-1 with TRBJ2-5; 11 nucleotides align to TRBD2. The last part of the DNA fits TRBJ2-7 better; the J call may be wrong. Germline V CDR1 and CDR2: SGHRS, YFSETQ. CDR3 length: 15 amino acids.

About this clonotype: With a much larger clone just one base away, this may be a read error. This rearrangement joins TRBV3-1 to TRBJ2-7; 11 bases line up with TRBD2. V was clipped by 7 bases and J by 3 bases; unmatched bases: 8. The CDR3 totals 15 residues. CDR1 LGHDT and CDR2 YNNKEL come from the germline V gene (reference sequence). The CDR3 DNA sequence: TGTGCCAGCAACCCAACTAGCGGGAGTATCTACGAGCAGTACTTC. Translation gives CASNPTSGSIYEQYF.

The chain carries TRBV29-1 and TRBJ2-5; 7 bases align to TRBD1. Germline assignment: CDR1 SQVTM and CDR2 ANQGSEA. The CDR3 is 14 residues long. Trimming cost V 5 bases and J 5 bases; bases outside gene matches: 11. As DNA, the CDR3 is TGCAGCGTTAGTCAGAGAGGGGGCGTCGAGACCCAGTACTTC. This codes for CSVSQRGGVETQYF.

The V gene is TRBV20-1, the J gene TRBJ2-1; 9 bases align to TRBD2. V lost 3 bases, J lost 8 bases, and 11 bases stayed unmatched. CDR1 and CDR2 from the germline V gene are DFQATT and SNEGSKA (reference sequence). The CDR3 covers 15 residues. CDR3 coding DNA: TGCAGTGCTAGTTTAGGCGGGAGGGCCGGGGATGAGCAGTTCTTC. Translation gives CSASLGGRAGDEQFF.

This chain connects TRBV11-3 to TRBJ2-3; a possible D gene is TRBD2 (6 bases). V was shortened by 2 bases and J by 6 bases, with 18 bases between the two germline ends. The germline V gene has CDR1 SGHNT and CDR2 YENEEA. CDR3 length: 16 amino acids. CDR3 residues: CASSLNRDSRMDTQYF. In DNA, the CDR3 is TGTGCCAGCAGCTTAAACCGGGACTCCCGAATGGATACGCAGTATTTT.

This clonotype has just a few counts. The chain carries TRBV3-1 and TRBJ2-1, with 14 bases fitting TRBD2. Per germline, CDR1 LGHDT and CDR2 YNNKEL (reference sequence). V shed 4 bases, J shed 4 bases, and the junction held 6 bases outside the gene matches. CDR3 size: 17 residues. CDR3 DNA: TGTGCCAGCAGCCCCGGGACTAGCGGGAGAGGTTACAATGAGCAGTTCTTC. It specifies CASSPGTSGRGYNEQFF.

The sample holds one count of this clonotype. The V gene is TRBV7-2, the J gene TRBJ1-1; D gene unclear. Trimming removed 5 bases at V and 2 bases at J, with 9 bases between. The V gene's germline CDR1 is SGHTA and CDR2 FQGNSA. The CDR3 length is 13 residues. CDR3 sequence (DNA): TGTGCCAGCAGCAGTACACGAAACACTGAAGCTTTCTTT. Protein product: CASSSTRNTEAFF.

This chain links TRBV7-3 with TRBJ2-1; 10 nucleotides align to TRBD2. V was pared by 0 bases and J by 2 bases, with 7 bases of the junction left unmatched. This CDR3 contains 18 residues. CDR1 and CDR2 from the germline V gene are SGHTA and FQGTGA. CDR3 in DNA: TGTGCCAGCAGCTTAACGGGGGGACTAGCGACCCCCTACAATGAGCAGTTCTTC. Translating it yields CASSLTGGLATPYNEQFF.